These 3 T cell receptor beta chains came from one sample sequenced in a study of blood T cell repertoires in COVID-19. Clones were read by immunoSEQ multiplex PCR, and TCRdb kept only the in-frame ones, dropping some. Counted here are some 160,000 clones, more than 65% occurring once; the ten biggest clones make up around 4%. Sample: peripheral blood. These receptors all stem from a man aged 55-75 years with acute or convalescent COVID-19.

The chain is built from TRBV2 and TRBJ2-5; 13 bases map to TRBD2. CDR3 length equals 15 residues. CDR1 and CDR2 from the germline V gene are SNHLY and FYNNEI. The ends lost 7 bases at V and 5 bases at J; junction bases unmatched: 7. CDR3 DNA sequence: TGTGCCAGCAAGGGACTAGCGGGGAGGCGGGAGACCCAGTACTTC. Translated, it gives CASKGLAGRRETQYF. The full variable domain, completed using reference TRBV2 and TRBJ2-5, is EPEVTQTPSHQVTQMGQEVILRCVPISNHLYFYWYRQILGQKVEFLVSFYNNEISEKSEIFDDQFSVERPDGSNFTLKIRSTKLEDSAMYFCASKGLAGRRETQYFGPGTRLLVL.

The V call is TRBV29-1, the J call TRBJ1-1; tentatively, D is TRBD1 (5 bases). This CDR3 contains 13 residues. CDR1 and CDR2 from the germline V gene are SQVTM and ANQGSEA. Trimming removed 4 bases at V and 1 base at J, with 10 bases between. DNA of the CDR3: TGCAGCGTTGTGACAGAGAGGAACACTGAAGCTTTCTTT. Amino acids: CSVVTERNTEAFF.

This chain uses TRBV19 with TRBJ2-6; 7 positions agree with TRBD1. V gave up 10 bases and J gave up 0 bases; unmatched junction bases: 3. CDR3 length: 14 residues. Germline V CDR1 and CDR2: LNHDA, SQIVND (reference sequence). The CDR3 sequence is CATRQGSGANVLTF. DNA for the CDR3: TGTGCCACCAGACAGGGCTCTGGGGCCAACGTCCTGACTTTC.